The clone carrying this TCR beta chain was counted at least ten times. The entry originates in a study of T cells in Graves' hyperthyroidism and ophthalmopathy. On the study more broadly: Before any treatment, at initial diagnosis, peripheral blood was collected.

The investigators amplified TCR beta CDR3 regions from RNA transcripts. The study used the HTBI primer set for a first-round RT-PCR of the TCR CDR3. TCRdb independently ran MiXCR on the multiplex PCR reads; one entry per CDR3 protein. This table has over 250,000 distinct CDR3 sequences, approximately 17% appearing once. This CDR3 is 14 amino acids long. Germline CDR1 and CDR2: LGHDT and YNNKEL (reference sequence). The V gene lost 5 bases and the J gene lost 4 bases, with 15 bases spanning the gap. The chain employs TRBV3-1 and TRBJ2-7; TRBD1 is a possible D gene (6 bases). The material sequenced was blood. The receptor was isolated from a woman aged 60-75 years with Graves' ophthalmopathy. The DNA for the CDR3 is TGTGCCAGCAGCAAGAGTCAGGGGCATTACGAGCAGTACTTC. Amino acids: CASSKSQGHYEQYF.